Presented here are 2 T cell receptor beta chains from one specimen sequenced in a study of CD8+ T cells in alopecia areata. A sort of pooled cutaneous lymph node cells used CD4, CD8alpha, NKG2D, NKG2ACE and other stains. Extraction and reverse transcription of RNA yielded cDNA as the sequencing template. TCRdb keeps only in-frame clones here, not all; method: immunoSEQ multiplex PCR. The specimen has 250,000 or so clones, none found just once. The sample taken for sequencing was CD4+ T cells sorted from a lymph node. All receptors derive from a C3H/HeJ mouse with alopecia areata. Strain haplotype at MHC: H2-k.

Only a few counts were recorded for this clone. The genes and germline here are from mouse. The same CDR3 arises from other DNA sequences in this sample as well. The CDR3 protein is CASSIPGGDTQYF. The part of the CDR3 DNA that was read is TGTGCCAGCAGTATTCCTGGGGGAGAC. The rearrangement uses TRBV19 and TRBJ2-5; 7 bases match TRBD2. The CDR3 end lies 4 residues beyond the end of the read and is filled in from the germline J gene. The CDR3 totals 13 residues. Germline CDR1 is FNHDT and CDR2 is SITEND (reference sequence).

This clone was picked up a small number of times. The genes are named according to mouse. The read is 4 residues too short to cover the CDR3 end, so that end is filled in from the germline J gene. The rearrangement joins TRBV13-1 to TRBJ2-1, with 12 bases fitting TRBD2. There are 14 residues in the CDR3. In germline, CDR1 is NSHNY, CDR2 SYGAGN. CDR3 region: CASRTGGARAEQFF. The sequenced part of the CDR3 DNA is TGTGCCAGCAGGACTGGGGGGGCGCGAGCT.